The T cell receptor beta chain under discussion was sequenced for a study of OX40 agonist ivuxolimab in advanced cancers. General notes on the study: Ivuxolimab, which targeted the costimulatory receptor OX40 (CD134), was an agonistic, fully human IgG2 monoclonal antibody. In the dose-escalation cohort, 65% to 85% of patients were male, and the mean age was around 65 years with a range of roughly 23 to 79. Peripheral TCRbeta sequencing aimed to test whether ivuxolimab altered TCR sequence diversity and caused clonal T-cell expansion. The paper reports the monotherapy dose-escalation portion (N of about 54 patients) of the phase I ivuxolimab trial. Of the approximately 53 patients in dose escalation, some 20 had hepatocellular carcinoma, some 15 had melanoma, 9 had renal cell carcinoma and 9 had head and neck cancer. Three dose-escalation patients achieved partial responses, one with hepatocellular carcinoma and two with cutaneous melanoma. Intravenous ivuxolimab was administered to patients every 2 weeks at six dose levels: 0.01, 0.1, 0.3, 1.5, 3 and 10 mg/kg. Prior anti-PD-1, anti-PD-L1 or anti-CTLA-4 therapy was permitted, and 30% to 50% of dose-escalation patients had received checkpoint inhibitors. Broader findings and caveats from the paper: After ivuxolimab, more expanded clones were found on average in CD8+ T cells than in CD4+ T cells. Low levels of normalized T-cell clonal expansion were also seen in some patients who did not respond. In partial responders in the 0.1-3.0 mg/kg groups, normalized peripheral clonal expansion was found to be among the lowest, especially among CD8+ T cells. Clonal expansion of both CD4+ and CD8+ blood T cells was observed from baseline to week 6 at doses 0.1 to 3.0 mg/kg. The antigen specificity of the peripheral T cells that underwent clonal expansion was not determined.

Measured from the cysteine to the phenylalanine, the CDR3 is 18 residues long. Only the CDR3 DNA is retained, 54 bases long and in frame from the first base. Relative to germline, V is 5 bases shorter and J is 0 bases shorter, with 20 bases between their ends. CDR1 and CDR2 are read off the germline V gene (reference sequence) as LNHDA and SQIVND. Patients with a history of autoimmune disease or receiving systemic immunosuppression were excluded from the trial. Peripheral blood for TCR sequencing was collected from all dose cohorts at baseline, on cycle 4 day 1, and on cycle 7 day 1. The samples were drawn from a first-in-human, open-label, multicenter phase I dose-escalation trial of ivuxolimab. Adults with locally advanced or metastatic melanoma, renal cell, hepatocellular, or head and neck squamous cell carcinoma were enrolled in the trial. Before TCR sequencing, CD4+ T cells and CD8+ T cells were sorted from peripheral blood as separate populations.

Regarding this clone: The antigen it binds to is not known. No base qualities exist here, and no much larger clone lies one base off it.

To sequence the TCRbeta CDR3 region, genomic DNA was isolated from the sorted cells. TCRbeta CDR3 regions were sequenced using the immunoSEQ Assay. TCRdb limited this immuneACCESS table to in-frame rearrangements with V and J called. A share of clones is missing; checked studies link under half to unresolved V genes, and the rest is unexplained. In this sample the table shows about 56,000 clones, approximately 79% of which occur a single time. The ten largest clones add up to less than 4.5% of the sample. In this chain, TRBV19 is recombined with TRBJ1-3, with TRBD1 tentatively as D gene (5 bases match). The sequenced sample was CD4+ or CD8+ T cells sorted from blood, obtained in a trial of the OX40 agonist ivuxolimab. The clonotype was recovered from an adult with an advanced solid tumor such as melanoma, head and neck, liver or kidney cancer. CDR3 region: CASSPLRGNTGSGNTIYF. At the DNA level, the sequence is TGTGCCAGTAGTCCACTCCGGGGGAATACGGGCTCTGGAAACACCATATATTTT.